This TCR beta chain emerged from a study of naive and memory T cell subsets. Both TRBC1 and TRBC2 were covered by a beta constant-region primer of two equimolar oligonucleotides. Nested alpha and beta constant-region primers with the SP2 primer drove four PCR rounds on ligated cDNA. Each CDR3 protein is one row after TCRdb ran MiXCR on the UMI-ligation and nested PCR reads. The table shows roughly 97,000 distinct CDR3 sequences, with roughly 14% occurring only once. This clonotype was counted ten times or more. The antigen is undetermined. General study points: Especially in CD8 cells, naive repertoires contained a few larger clonotypes, possibly CD45RA-re-expressing memory cells.

Germline values: CDR1 SQVTM, CDR2 ANQGSEA. V shed 6 bases and J shed 1 base, with 13 bases lying between them. The CDR3 covers 14 residues. The gene calls are TRBV29-1 and TRBJ2-1; D possibly corresponds to TRBD1 (5 bases). The sequence came from a human donor in good health. Material for sequencing was naive CD8+ T cells from blood. The CDR3 region is CSVEQGISYNEQFF. CDR3 DNA sequence: TGCAGCGTGGAGCAGGGCATATCCTACAATGAGCAGTTCTTC.